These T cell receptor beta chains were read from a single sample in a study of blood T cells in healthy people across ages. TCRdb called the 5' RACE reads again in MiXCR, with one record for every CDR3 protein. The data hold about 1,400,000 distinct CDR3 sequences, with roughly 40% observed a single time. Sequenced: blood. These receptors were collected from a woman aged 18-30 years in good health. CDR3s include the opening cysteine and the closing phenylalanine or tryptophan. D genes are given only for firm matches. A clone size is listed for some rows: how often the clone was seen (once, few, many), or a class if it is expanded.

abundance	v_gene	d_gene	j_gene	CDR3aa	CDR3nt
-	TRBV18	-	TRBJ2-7	CASSPPRQVNAYEQYF	TGTGCCAGCTCACCACCGCGACAGGTGAATGCCTACGAGCAGTACTTC
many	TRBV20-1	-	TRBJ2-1	CSAIDPRGGYDEQFF	TGCAGTGCTATTGATCCTAGGGGCGGGTACGATGAGCAGTTCTTC
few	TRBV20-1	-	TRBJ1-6	CSARQTPGSPLHF	TGCAGTGCTAGACAGACTCCTGGTTCACCCCTCCACTTT
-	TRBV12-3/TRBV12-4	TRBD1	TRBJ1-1	CASSHEQGLNTEAFF	TGTGCCAGCAGTCACGAACAGGGGTTGAACACTGAAGCTTTCTTT
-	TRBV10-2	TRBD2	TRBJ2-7	CASSESSLAGGPDEQYF	TGCGCCAGCAGCGAGTCGAGCCTAGCGGGAGGGCCGGATGAGCAGTACTTC
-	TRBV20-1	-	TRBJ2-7	CSARGLEEQYF	TGCAGTGCTAGAGGTCTGGAGGAGCAGTACTTC
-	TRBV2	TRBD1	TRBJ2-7	CASSDHPDRAVYEQYF	TGTGCCAGCAGTGACCACCCGGACAGGGCGGTCTACGAGCAGTACTTC
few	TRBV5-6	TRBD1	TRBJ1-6	CASSLPSGGSGSPLHF	TGTGCCAGCAGCTTGCCCTCAGGGGGCAGCGGTTCACCCCTCCACTTT
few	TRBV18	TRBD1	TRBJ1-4	CASSPQGAQINEKLFF	TGTGCCAGCTCACCACAGGGGGCACAAATTAATGAAAAACTGTTTTTT
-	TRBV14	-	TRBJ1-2	CASSQRGVRDYGYTF	TGTGCCAGCAGCCAAAGAGGGGTGCGAGACTATGGCTACACCTTC
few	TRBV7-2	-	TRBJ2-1	CASSLGSQGLLDEQFF	TGTGCCAGCAGCTTAGGGTCCCAGGGGCTCTTGGATGAGCAGTTCTTC
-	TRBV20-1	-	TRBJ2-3	CSARDGRTPTDTQYF	TGCAGTGCTAGAGATGGGAGGACCCCCACAGATACGCAGTATTTT
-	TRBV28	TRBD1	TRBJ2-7	CASSQGARNEQYF	TGTGCCAGCAGTCAGGGGGCGAGGAACGAGCAGTACTTC
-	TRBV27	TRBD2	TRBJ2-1	CASSLAPGLAGGLHDEQFF	TGTGCCAGCAGTTTAGCGCCGGGGCTAGCGGGAGGTCTTCACGATGAGCAGTTCTTC
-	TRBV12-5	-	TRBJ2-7	CASGLDGLPYEQYF	TGTGCTAGTGGTTTGGATGGACTCCCCTACGAGCAGTACTTC
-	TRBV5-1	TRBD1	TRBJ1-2	CASSLGDRGNGYTF	TGCGCCAGCAGCTTGGGAGACAGGGGGAATGGCTACACCTTC
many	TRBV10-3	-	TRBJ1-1	CAISENGGGDTEAFF	TGTGCCATCAGTGAGAATGGGGGAGGGGACACTGAAGCTTTCTTT
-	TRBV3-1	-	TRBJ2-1	CASRDGGRKSYNEQFF	TGTGCCAGCAGAGATGGCGGCAGGAAGTCCTACAATGAGCAGTTCTTC
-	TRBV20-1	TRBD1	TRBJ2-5	CSADGRDSKETQYF	TGCAGTGCCGATGGCAGGGACAGCAAAGAGACCCAGTACTTC
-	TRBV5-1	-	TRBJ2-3	CASSFVGDHADTQYF	TGCGCCAGCAGCTTCGTCGGCGATCACGCAGATACGCAGTATTTT
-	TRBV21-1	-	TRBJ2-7	CASSKNGQYGYEQYF	TGTGCCAGCAGCAAAAATGGTCAGTACGGCTACGAGCAGTACTTC
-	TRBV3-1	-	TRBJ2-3	CASSQVRTTQYF	TGTGCCAGCAGCCAAGTCAGGACTACGCAGTATTTT
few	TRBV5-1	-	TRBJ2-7	CASSLIGWETEEQYF	TGCGCCAGCAGCTTGATTGGCTGGGAGACGGAAGAGCAGTACTTC
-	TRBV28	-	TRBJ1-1	CASERQLNTEAFF	TGTGCCAGCGAGCGGCAGTTGAACACTGAAGCTTTCTTT
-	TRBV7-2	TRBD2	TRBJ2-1	CASSLTASGDGYNEQFF	TGTGCCAGCAGCTTAACTGCTAGCGGGGATGGATACAATGAGCAGTTCTTC
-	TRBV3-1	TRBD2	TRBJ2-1	CASKLAGGWEQFF	TGTGCCAGCAAGCTAGCGGGAGGGTGGGAGCAGTTCTTC
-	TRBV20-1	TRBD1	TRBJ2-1	CSARDPRDSSYNEQFF	TGCAGTGCTAGAGATCCTCGGGACAGCTCCTACAATGAGCAGTTCTTC
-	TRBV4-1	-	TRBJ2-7	CASSQVSGLPREQYF	TGCGCCAGCAGCCAAGTATCGGGCCTGCCCCGCGAGCAGTACTTC
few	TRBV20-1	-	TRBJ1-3	CSARGGTGNTIYF	TGCAGTGCTCGAGGGGGGACTGGAAACACCATATATTTT
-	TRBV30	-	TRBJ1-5	CAWATAGAVQPQHF	TGTGCCTGGGCAACTGCAGGGGCTGTGCAGCCCCAGCATTTT
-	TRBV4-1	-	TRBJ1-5	CASSQEVRGFEQPQHF	TGCGCCAGCAGCCAAGAAGTTCGGGGTTTTGAGCAGCCCCAGCATTTT